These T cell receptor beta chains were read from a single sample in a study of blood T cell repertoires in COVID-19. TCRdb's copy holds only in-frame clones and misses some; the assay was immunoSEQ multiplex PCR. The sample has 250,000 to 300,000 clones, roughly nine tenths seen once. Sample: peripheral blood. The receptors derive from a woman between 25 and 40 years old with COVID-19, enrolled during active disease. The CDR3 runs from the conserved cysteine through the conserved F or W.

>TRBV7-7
CASSQLKAPGTSAYNEQFF
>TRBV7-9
CASSSYRGHEQYF
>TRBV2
CASSEGSSGGAQQTQYF
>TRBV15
CATSFGTGGYEQYF
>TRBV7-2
CASSRRPGVEQYF
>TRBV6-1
CASSVELSLDRYNQPQHF
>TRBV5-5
CASSLRLASHEQYF
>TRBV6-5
CAIGGAGYEQYF
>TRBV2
CATAGADTQYF
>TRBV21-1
CASSPWTGGVADTQYF
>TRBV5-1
CASSIGQGGYHEQYF
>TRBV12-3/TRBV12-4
CASMGEAGELFF
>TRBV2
CASQEGQGAPLHF
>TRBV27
CASSLSTTGMNEQYF
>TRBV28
CASISTRSTEAFF
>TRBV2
CASSETGHYEQYF
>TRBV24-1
CATSDPGAGTQYF
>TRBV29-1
CSVAPGASYNEQFF
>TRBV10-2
CASGGNLGAQETQYF
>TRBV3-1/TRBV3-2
CASSQGYGLTDTQYF
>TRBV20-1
CSAPRGEQFF
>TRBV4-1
CASSRDRGLTGELFF
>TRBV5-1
CASSLTGYNGYTF
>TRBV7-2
CASSLGQGANIQYF
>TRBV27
CASTEAGGSYNEQFF
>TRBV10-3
CAISELSETQYF
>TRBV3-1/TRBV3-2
CASSQDLRRRGNTIYF
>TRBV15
CATSRDGRATGELFF
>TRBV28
CASTELRQGAGTEAFF
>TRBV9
CASSPQDRAAKNIQYF
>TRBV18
CASSAAGDGYTF
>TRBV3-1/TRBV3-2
CASSHPGDQPQHF
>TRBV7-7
CASSLGGGRGETQYF
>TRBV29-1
CSVEDSGPLQYF
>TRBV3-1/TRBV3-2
CASSSSGGQETQYF
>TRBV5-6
CASSLAGIYTDTQYF
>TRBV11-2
CASSLDFQVQETQYF
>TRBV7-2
CASSLGAGGTYEQYF
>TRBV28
CASSIRTGGASESYGYTF
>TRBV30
CAWSAKGDARSGNTIYF
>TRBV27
CASSSLGGANYGYTF
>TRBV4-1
CASSLSSGRGGRNEQFF
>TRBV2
CASRLLAGGGEQYF
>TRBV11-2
CASSLHSSGVTDTQYF
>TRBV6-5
CASSPGGASYEQYF
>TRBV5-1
CASSFGGGGSYTGELFF
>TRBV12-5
CASGPGQVNQPQHF
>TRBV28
CASSLAGTEHYEQYF
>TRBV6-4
CASTRIGRPYNEQFF
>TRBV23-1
CASSPPAGEVAGNTIYF
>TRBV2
CASSGEPGQGNPEQFF
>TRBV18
CASSPQTASTDTQYF
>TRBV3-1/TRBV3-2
CASSQLGLAYNEQFF
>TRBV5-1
CASSDDSGDYNEQFF
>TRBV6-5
CASSQPGQGIETQYF